Included here is one T cell receptor (beta chain) sequence, with context. The antigen remains unidentified. Use of 60 Vbeta and 13 Jbeta primers characterized the PCR. Clones were read by immunoSEQ multiplex PCR, and TCRdb kept only the in-frame ones, dropping some. The sample yields under 150,000 clones, 82% seen once. This sample was taken from a study of cytomegalovirus exposure and HLA in healthy donors. The CDR3 covers 15 residues. Per the germline V gene, CDR1 is LNHDA and CDR2 is SQIVND (reference sequence). The ends were cut back, 8 bases at V and 6 bases at J, with 20 bases in the middle. Regarding the study as a whole: Specific recognition of CMV antigens was confirmed in vitro for a few chains (all CMV-associated). CMV serostatus alone was available as immune exposure information.

The gene calls are TRBV19 and TRBJ2-1, with a possible D match to TRBD2 (5 bases). What was sequenced was PBMCs. The receptor's source is a male donor in good health and CMV-seronegative. This chain's CDR3 is CASDPGTSIFNEQFF. CDR3 nucleotide sequence: TGTGCCAGTGATCCTGGTACTAGTATTTTCAATGAGCAGTTCTTC. The complete variable domain, with remaining parts taken from reference TRBV19 and TRBJ2-1, reads DGGITQSPKYLFRKEGQNVTLSCEQNLNHDAMYWYRQDPGQGLRLIYYSQIVNDFQKGDIAEGYSVSREKKESFPLTVTSAQKNPTAFYLCASDPGTSIFNEQFFGPGTRLTVL.